Sequencing of this T cell receptor (beta chain) was carried out in a study of technical replicates of blood from several donors. Only in-frame clones appear in the TCRdb table, and some are missing; sequencing was by immunoSEQ multiplex PCR. This sample has 65,000 to 75,000 clones, with 70% to 90% found just once. This clone was seen a single time. The length of the CDR3 is 15 residues. Germline V gene lookup returns CDR1 SGHAT and CDR2 FQNNGV. V shed 6 bases and J 7 bases; nucleotides not matched to a gene: 12. The sequenced material came from PBMCs. This chain joins TRBV11-2 and TRBJ1-3, with 7 bases aligning to TRBD1. The TCR originated in a human donor in good health. Some clones in this sample may be carry-over from other donors' samples. Written as DNA, the CDR3 is TGTGCCAGCAGTCCGAACAGGGGCCAAGCTAACACCATATATTTT. The encoded protein is CASSPNRGQANTIYF.